Each of the 32 T cell receptor beta chains below was sequenced from the same sample in a study of beta chain features in type 1 diabetes. Study results and limitations: All four CD4+ subsets of Type 1 diabetes patients contained TCRB CDR3s that were moderately but significantly shorter.

Their target antigens are unknown. Since all of the isolated RNA was reverse transcribed, expressed TCRB transcripts were what got sequenced. Method: immunoSEQ multiplex PCR; TCRdb's copy keeps in-frame clones and lacks some. The profile shows over 200,000 clones, about a tenth of them singletons. Material: naive CD4+ T cells from blood. These receptors came from a man aged 25-45 years with type 1 diabetes.

The sample holds a few counts of this clone. The chain couples TRBV6-4 to TRBJ2-1, with 7 nucleotides matching TRBD2. The ends lost 8 bases at V and 2 bases at J; junction bases unmatched: 6. CDR3 length: 14 amino acids. CDR1 is MRHNA, CDR2 SNTAGT, per germline. The CDR3 coding sequence is TGTGCCAGCCGTCTAGCGGAGACCTACAATGAGCAGTTCTTC. Residues: CASRLAETYNEQFF.

This clone was detected a few times. The junction does not match germline at one end; this may be a read error. The chain recombines TRBV5-4 with TRBJ1-1; no clear D gene. The CDR3 runs to 15 residues. From germline, CDR1 is SGHNT and CDR2 YYREEE (reference sequence). The CDR3 here is CASRLGRGDSGEAFF. CDR3 DNA sequence: TGTGCCAGCCGCTTAGGCCGTGGAGACTCCGGAGAAGCTTTCTTT.

The CDR3 DNA reads as TGCGCCAGCAGCCAGGGGACTAGCGGGTTGTCCGGGGAGCTGTTTTTT. It specifies CASSQGTSGLSGELFF. V and J are TRBV4-1 and TRBJ2-2; the match to TRBD2 covers 12 bases. This CDR3 contains 16 residues. V was clipped by 3 bases and J by 6 bases; unmatched bases: 5. Germline CDR1 and CDR2: MGHRA and YSYEKL.

CDR3 DNA: TGTGCCAGCAGCGTAGGGGAGCCGGGACAGGCCTCCTACGAGCAGTACTTC. Translation: CASSVGEPGQASYEQYF. The chain carries TRBV9 and TRBJ2-7; TRBD1 agrees at 8 bases. Germline trimming cut 0 bases from V and 0 bases from J; bases unmatched to any gene: 8. CDR3 size: 17 residues. CDR1 is SGDLS and CDR2 is YYNGEE in the germline V gene.

This clone was seen a few times. This sequence joins TRBV18 and TRBJ2-7; D is ambiguous. The CDR3 consists of 16 residues. Germline CDR1 and CDR2: KGHSH and LQKENI. Trimming pared 2 bases from V and 3 bases from J, leaving 17 bases between. The CDR3 DNA is TGTGCCAGCTCACCAGTCCCTCGCGGATCCTTCTACGAGCAGTACTTC. Protein: CASSPVPRGSFYEQYF.

This clone was found a few times. The rearrangement links TRBV11-2 to TRBJ2-1; 10 nucleotides line up with TRBD2. Germline V gene lookup returns CDR1 SGHAT and CDR2 FQNNGV. The CDR3 has 15 amino acids. Trimming took 5 bases from V and 6 from J; bases not matched to a gene: 7. The CDR3, as DNA: TGTGCCAGCAGCACCAGCGGGGGGGCTATCAATGAGCAGTTCTTC. This translates into CASSTSGGAINEQFF.

The chain recombines TRBV6-5 with TRBJ2-1; TRBD2 agrees at 8 bases. This CDR3 is built from 16 residues. Germline values: CDR1 MNHEY, CDR2 SVGAGI. Unmatched junction bases numbered 8, after V lost 0 bases and J lost 7 bases. CDR3 residues: CASSYSTGGSLNEQFF. The CDR3 DNA reads as TGTGCCAGCAGTTACTCTACGGGGGGGTCGTTGAATGAGCAGTTCTTC.

This chain uses TRBV30 with TRBJ2-5; D unresolved. The V gene's germline CDR1 is GTSNPN and CDR2 SVGIG (reference sequence). This CDR3 comprises 11 residues. The V and J ends lost 5 bases and 4 bases respectively, with 8 bases between them. CDR3 region: CAWQVGETQYF. CDR3 DNA sequence: TGTGCCTGGCAGGTCGGAGAGACCCAGTACTTC.

A few counts support this clone. The chain carries TRBV7-9 and TRBJ1-2, with a possible D match to TRBD1 (6 bases). V gave up 6 bases and J gave up 8 bases, with 22 bases separating them. This CDR3 is 15 amino acids long. Germline CDR1 SEHNR, CDR2 FQNEAQ (reference sequence). The CDR3 nucleotides read TGTGCCAGCAGTTTACCCGAGGGACAATTCCAAGGCTACACCTTC. It codes for CASSLPEGQFQGYTF. Using reference TRBV7-9 and TRBJ1-2 for the parts outside the CDR3, the full variable domain is DTGVSQNPRHKITKRGQNVTFRCDPISEHNRLYWYRQTLGQGPEFLTYFQNEAQLEKSRLLSDRFSAERPKGSFSTLEIQRTEQGDSAMYLCASSLPEGQFQGYTFGSGTRLTVV.

This clone showed up just a few times. J is TRBJ2-3 and V is TRBV28; TRBD2 aligns across 9 bases. CDR1 is MDHEN, CDR2 SYDVKM, per germline. After removal of 3 bases from V and 4 bases from J, the junction contained 2 bases not matched to a gene. This CDR3 has 14 residues. CDR3 DNA sequence: TGTGCCAGCAGTTTGGCGGGGGGGCCAGATACGCAGTATTTT. It specifies CASSLAGGPDTQYF.

This clone has only a few counts. The V and J genes are TRBV6-6 and TRBJ1-5; possible D gene TRBD1, 6 bases. There are 16 residues in the CDR3. The V gene lost 4 bases and the J gene lost 1 base, with 14 bases spanning the gap. Germline V CDR1 and CDR2: MNHNY, SVGAGI (reference sequence). The CDR3 sequence is CASSSTQGWSNQPQHF. For the CDR3, the DNA is TGTGCCAGCAGTTCCACACAGGGATGGAGCAATCAGCCCCAGCATTTT.

This clone was detected a few times. This chain connects TRBV27 to TRBJ2-3; the D gene is possibly TRBD2 (5 bases). Trimming took 5 bases from V and 9 from J, leaving 12 bases between them. The CDR3 contains 12 residues. Germline-derived CDR1 and CDR2 are MNHEY and SMNVEV (reference sequence). CDR3 loop: CASSQPAGTQYF. CDR3 sequence (DNA): TGTGCCAGCAGTCAGCCGGCGGGCACGCAGTATTTT.

The chain carries TRBV30 and TRBJ1-6; weak D call: TRBD1 (5 bases). Per germline, CDR1 GTSNPN and CDR2 SVGIG (reference sequence). Trimming pared 3 bases from V and 5 bases from J, leaving 5 bases between. The CDR3 has 12 amino acids. The CDR3 here is CAWSRDNSPLHF. CDR3 bases: TGTGCCTGGAGCAGGGATAATTCACCCCTCCACTTT.

Only a few counts were recorded for this clone. V and J are TRBV18 and TRBJ2-3; D not certain. The CDR3 is made up of 13 amino acids. Germline V gives CDR1 KGHSH, CDR2 LQKENI. The V and J ends lost 2 bases and 4 bases respectively, with 7 bases between them. In nucleotides, the CDR3 is TGTGCCAGCTCACCAAATTCAGCAGATACGCAGTATTTT. Translated: CASSPNSADTQYF.

The chain combines TRBV11-2 with TRBJ2-7; 8 nucleotides agree with TRBD1. CDR1 SGHAT and CDR2 FQNNGV come from the germline V gene. This CDR3 has 15 residues. V dropped 6 bases and J dropped 2; count of bases not matched to a gene: 9. Here the CDR3 DNA reads TGTGCCAGCAGACATAACAGGGGGAGAACCTACGAGCAGTACTTC. This sequence encodes CASRHNRGRTYEQYF.

The chain has TRBV10-3 and TRBJ1-1, with a possible D match to TRBD1 (5 bases). The germline gives CDR1 ENHRY, CDR2 SYGVKD. The CDR3 sequence is 14 residues long. V gave up 3 bases and J gave up 6 bases, with 14 bases separating them. CDR3 sequence: CAISDRGSVAEAFF. The CDR3 DNA follows: TGTGCCATCAGTGATAGGGGCTCGGTCGCTGAAGCTTTCTTT.

This clone showed up just a few times. The chain joins TRBV18 to TRBJ1-2, with 7 bases lining up with TRBD1. From germline, CDR1 is KGHSH and CDR2 LQKENI. J was trimmed by 8 bases and V by 6 bases; bases with no gene match: 6. CDR3 length equals 12 residues. This CDR3 reads CASSFRDRGYTF. CDR3 nucleotides: TGTGCCAGCTCGTTCCGGGACAGAGGCTACACCTTC.

This clone was detected only a few times. The V gene is TRBV5-4, the J gene TRBJ2-5, with 11 positions matching TRBD1. The CDR3 consists of 15 residues. Per germline, CDR1 SGHNT and CDR2 YYREEE (reference sequence). V dropped 2 bases and J dropped 5; count of bases not matched to a gene: 5. CDR3 loop: CASSLRTGGLETQYF. CDR3 in DNA: TGTGCCAGCAGCTTAAGGACAGGGGGCCTCGAGACCCAGTACTTC.

This clone has just a few counts. The chain couples TRBV7-9 to TRBJ1-1; TRBD1 matches at 11 bases. This CDR3 has 16 residues. The junction had 8 bases not matched to a gene; V was cut back by 5 bases and J by 3 bases. Per the germline V gene, CDR1 is SEHNR and CDR2 is FQNEAQ (reference sequence). In nucleotides, the CDR3 is TGTGCCAGCAGCCCGACCCCGGGACAGGGGGACACTGAAGCTTTCTTT. It translates to CASSPTPGQGDTEAFF.

This clone has more than one count but fewer than ten. The rearrangement links TRBV5-1 to TRBJ2-7; 7 nucleotides align to TRBD1. From germline, CDR1 is SGHRS and CDR2 YFSETQ. The CDR3 is 14 residues long. The V gene end was trimmed by 6 bases and the J gene end by 5 bases; junction bases not matched to a gene: 11. CDR3 sequence: CASTLWDSGHEQYF. CDR3 in DNA: TGCGCCAGCACCCTTTGGGACAGCGGCCACGAGCAGTACTTC.

This clone was found a few times. The V and J genes are TRBV25-1 and TRBJ2-2; D ambiguous. The V gene's germline CDR1 is MGHDK and CDR2 SYGVNS. Trimming cost V 5 bases and J 4 bases, with 8 bases left between them. This CDR3 has 13 amino acids. The CDR3 sequence: CASSRSSTGELFF. In DNA form, the CDR3 reads TGTGCCAGCAGTCGTTCGAGCACCGGGGAGCTGTTTTTT.

The chain is built from TRBV9 and TRBJ2-1; possible D gene TRBD2, 6 bases. Germline assignment: CDR1 SGDLS and CDR2 YYNGEE. The CDR3 extends over 15 amino acids. Trimming took off 0 bases at V and 9 bases at J, with 16 bases between the two ends. Here the CDR3 reads CASSVGGRSFGEQFF. CDR3 nucleotide sequence: TGTGCCAGCAGCGTAGGTGGGAGGAGCTTCGGTGAGCAGTTCTTC. The whole variable domain, remainder taken from reference TRBV9 and TRBJ2-1, is DSGVTQTPKHLITATGQRVTLRCSPRSGDLSVYWYQQSLDQGLQFLIQYYNGEERAKGNILERFSAQQFPDLHSELNLSSLELGDSALYFCASSVGGRSFGEQFFGPGTRLTVL.

This clone was detected only a few times. The J gene is TRBJ2-7, the V gene TRBV7-2; 8 bases line up with TRBD1. J lost 5 bases, V lost 2 bases, and 5 bases had no gene match. The CDR3 extends over 14 amino acids. From germline, CDR1 is SGHTA and CDR2 FQGNSA. CDR3 protein: CASSLSGGWDEQYF. Here the CDR3 DNA reads TGTGCCAGCAGCTTATCAGGGGGCTGGGACGAGCAGTACTTC.

This clone was recorded a few times. In DNA, the CDR3 is TGTGCCAGCAGCGCAGTGACAGGTGTTGGCTACACCTTC. Translating gives CASSAVTGVGYTF. The chain couples TRBV9 to TRBJ1-2; D is possibly TRBD1 (6 bases). Germline CDR1 and CDR2: SGDLS and YYNGEE. The CDR3 loop spans 13 amino acids. Trimming removed 3 bases from V and 7 bases from J, with 13 bases in between.

The chain uses TRBV29-1 and TRBJ1-1; 8 bases match TRBD1. This CDR3 comprises 13 residues. The germline CDR1 and CDR2 sequences are SQVTM and ANQGSEA. J lost 1 base, V lost 6 bases, and 4 bases had no gene match. The CDR3 DNA follows: TGCAGCGTGGAGGGACAGGCGAACACTGAAGCTTTCTTT. Encoded protein: CSVEGQANTEAFF.

The sample holds one count of this clone. The rearrangement uses TRBV28 and TRBJ2-7; D gene unclear. Germline CDR1 MDHEN, CDR2 SYDVKM. Trimming stripped 6 bases from V and 1 base from J, with 10 bases between. This CDR3 is built from 13 residues. CDR3 region: CASRNTDSYEQYF. The CDR3 bases are TGTGCCAGCAGAAATACTGATTCCTACGAGCAGTACTTC.

The gene calls are TRBV2 and TRBJ2-3, with D uncertain. The germline CDR1 and CDR2 sequences are SNHLY and FYNNEI. V gave up 7 bases and J gave up 0 bases, with 14 bases separating them. This CDR3 has 15 amino acids. The DNA of the CDR3 is TGTGCCAGCAACTACCCCCCAACTAGCACAGATACGCAGTATTTT. It is translated as CASNYPPTSTDTQYF. Filled out from reference TRBV2 and TRBJ2-3, the complete variable domain reads EPEVTQTPSHQVTQMGQEVILRCVPISNHLYFYWYRQILGQKVEFLVSFYNNEISEKSEIFDDQFSVERPDGSNFTLKIRSTKLEDSAMYFCASNYPPTSTDTQYFGPGTRLTVL.

This clone was counted between two and nine times. The rearrangement uses TRBV13 and TRBJ2-7; D is ambiguous. V lost 5 bases, J lost 0 bases, and 11 bases lay in between. The CDR3 length is 14 residues. Germline CDR1 is PRHDT and CDR2 is FYEKMQ (reference sequence). The chain's CDR3 is CASSRGEFSYEQYF. The CDR3 region has the DNA TGTGCCAGCAGCCGCGGTGAGTTCTCCTACGAGCAGTACTTC.

In this sample, this clone turned up a few times. In DNA, the CDR3 is TGTGCTAGTGGTTTGGTCCCCAACTCTGGAAACACCATATATTTT. This encodes CASGLVPNSGNTIYF. V is TRBV12-5 and J is TRBJ1-3; D call uncertain. This CDR3 has 15 residues. V was pared by 0 bases and J by 0 bases, with 6 bases between. Per the germline V gene, CDR1 is LGHNT and CDR2 is FRNRAP. Variable domain in full (rest from reference TRBV12-5 and TRBJ1-3): DARVTQTPRHKVTEMGQEVTMRCQPILGHNTVFWYRQTMMQGLELLAYFRNRAPLDDSGMPKDRFSAEMPDATLATLKIQPSEPRDSAVYFCASGLVPNSGNTIYFGEGSWLTVV.

This clone was counted a few times. The rearrangement links TRBV5-1 to TRBJ2-7, with 7 bases lining up with TRBD2. V shed 0 bases, J shed 0 bases, and the junction held 6 bases outside the gene matches. The CDR3 is 16 amino acids. The germline V gene has CDR1 SGHRS and CDR2 YFSETQ. DNA for the CDR3: TGCGCCAGCAGCTTGGCCGGGGGAGGGACCTCCTACGAGCAGTACTTC. Translating it yields CASSLAGGGTSYEQYF.

The chain is built from TRBV5-5 and TRBJ2-2, with 8 bases lining up with TRBD2. The CDR3 extends over 16 amino acids. J lost 5 bases, V lost 3 bases, and 9 bases had no gene match. Germline V lookup: CDR1 SGHKS, CDR2 YYEKEE (reference sequence). CDR3 sequence: CASSYVRGGQTGELFF. The CDR3 nucleotides are TGTGCCAGCAGCTACGTCCGGGGGGGGCAGACCGGGGAGCTGTTTTTT.

This chain connects TRBV5-1 to TRBJ2-7; the D is unclear. Trimming removed 0 bases at V and 3 bases at J, with 10 bases between. CDR1 and CDR2 (germline): SGHRS, YFSETQ. This CDR3 has 14 amino acids. This chain's CDR3 is CASSLVSEFYEQYF. For the CDR3, the DNA is TGCGCCAGCAGCTTGGTCAGCGAATTCTACGAGCAGTACTTC.